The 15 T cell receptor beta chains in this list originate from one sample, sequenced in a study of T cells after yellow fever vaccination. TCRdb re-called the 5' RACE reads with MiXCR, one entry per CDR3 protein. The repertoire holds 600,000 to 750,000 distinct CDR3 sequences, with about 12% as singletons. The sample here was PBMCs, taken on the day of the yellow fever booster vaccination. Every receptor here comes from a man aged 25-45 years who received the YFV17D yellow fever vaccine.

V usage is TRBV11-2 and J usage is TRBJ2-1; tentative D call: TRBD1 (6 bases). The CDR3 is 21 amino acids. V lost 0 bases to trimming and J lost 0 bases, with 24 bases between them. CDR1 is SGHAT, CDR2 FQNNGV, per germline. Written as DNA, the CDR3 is TGTGCCAGCAGCTTAGACAGGGGCGCTCCCCTGCAGGCGGGCTCCTACAATGAGCAGTTCTTC. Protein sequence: CASSLDRGAPLQAGSYNEQFF. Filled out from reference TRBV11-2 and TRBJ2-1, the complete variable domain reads EAGVAQSPRYKIIEKRQSVAFWCNPISGHATLYWYQQILGQGPKLLIQFQNNGVVDDSQLPKDRFSAERLKGVDSTLKIQPAKLEDSAVYLCASSLDRGAPLQAGSYNEQFFGPGTRLTVL.

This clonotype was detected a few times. This CDR3 reads CAWSRGLSQDTQYF. CDR3 DNA: TGTGCCTGGAGTCGGGGGCTATCGCAAGATACGCAGTATTTT. The chain joins TRBV30 to TRBJ2-3, with D perhaps given as TRBD1 or TRBD2 (6 bases each). This CDR3 has 14 amino acids. V lost 2 bases and J lost 5, with 14 bases in between. Germline V gene data show CDR1 as GTSNPN and CDR2 as SVGIG (reference sequence).

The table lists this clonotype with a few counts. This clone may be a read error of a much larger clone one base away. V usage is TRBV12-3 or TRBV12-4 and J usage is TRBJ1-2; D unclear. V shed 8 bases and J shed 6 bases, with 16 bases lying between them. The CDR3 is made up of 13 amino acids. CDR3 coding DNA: TGTGCCAGCTCCACTTCGAAAGGGAATGGCTACACCTTC. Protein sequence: CASSTSKGNGYTF.

CDR3 residues: CASSQIGTSGLHGADTQYF. For the CDR3, the DNA is TGTGCCAGCAGTCAGATCGGGACTAGCGGGCTACATGGCGCAGATACGCAGTATTTT. J is TRBJ2-3 and V is TRBV6-2 or TRBV6-3; TRBD2 agrees at 12 bases. There are 19 residues in the CDR3. Unmatched junction bases numbered 16, after V lost 5 bases and J lost 4 bases. The germline V gene has CDR1 MNHEY and CDR2 SVGEGT.

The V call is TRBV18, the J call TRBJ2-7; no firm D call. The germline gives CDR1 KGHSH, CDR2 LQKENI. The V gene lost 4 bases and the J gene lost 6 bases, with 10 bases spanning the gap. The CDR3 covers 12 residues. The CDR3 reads CASSRESPEQYF. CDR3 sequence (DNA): TGTGCCAGCTCACGGGAATCGCCCGAGCAGTACTTC.

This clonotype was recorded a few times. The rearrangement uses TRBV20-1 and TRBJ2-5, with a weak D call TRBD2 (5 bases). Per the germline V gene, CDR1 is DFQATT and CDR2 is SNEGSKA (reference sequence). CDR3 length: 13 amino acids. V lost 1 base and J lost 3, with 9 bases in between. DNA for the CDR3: TGCAGTGCTAGAGGGCCGGGGAAAGAGACCCAGTACTTC. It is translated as CSARGPGKETQYF.

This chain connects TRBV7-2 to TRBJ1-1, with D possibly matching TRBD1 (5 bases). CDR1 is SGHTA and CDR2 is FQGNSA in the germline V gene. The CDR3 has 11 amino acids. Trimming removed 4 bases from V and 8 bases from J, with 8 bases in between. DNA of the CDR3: TGTGCCAGCAGCTCACGACAGGAAGCTTTCTTT. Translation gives CASSSRQEAFF.

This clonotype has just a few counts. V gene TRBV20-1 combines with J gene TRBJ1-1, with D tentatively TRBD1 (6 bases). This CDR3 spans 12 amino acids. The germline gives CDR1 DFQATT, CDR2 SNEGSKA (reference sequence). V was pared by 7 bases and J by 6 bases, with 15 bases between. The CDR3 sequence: CSERGQRAEAFF. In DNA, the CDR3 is TGCAGTGAACGGGGGCAACGGGCTGAAGCTTTCTTT.

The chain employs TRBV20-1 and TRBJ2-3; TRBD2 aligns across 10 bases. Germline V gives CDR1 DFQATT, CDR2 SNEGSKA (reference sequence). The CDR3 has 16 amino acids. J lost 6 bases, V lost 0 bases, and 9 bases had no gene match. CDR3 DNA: TGCAGTGCTAGAGATCGGACGAGCGGGAGGGCCGATACGCAGTATTTT. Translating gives CSARDRTSGRADTQYF.

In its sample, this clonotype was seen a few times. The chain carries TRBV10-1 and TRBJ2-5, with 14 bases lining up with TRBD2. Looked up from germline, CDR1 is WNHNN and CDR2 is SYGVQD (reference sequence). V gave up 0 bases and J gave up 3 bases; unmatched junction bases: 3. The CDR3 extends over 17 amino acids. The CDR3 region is CASSESMGLAGEETQYF. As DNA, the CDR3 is TGCGCCAGCAGTGAGTCGATGGGACTAGCGGGAGAAGAGACCCAGTACTTC.

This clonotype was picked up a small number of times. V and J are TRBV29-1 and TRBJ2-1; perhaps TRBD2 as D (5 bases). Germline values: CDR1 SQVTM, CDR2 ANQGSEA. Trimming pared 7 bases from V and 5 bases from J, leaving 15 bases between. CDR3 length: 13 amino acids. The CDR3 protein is CSARGGDNNEQFF. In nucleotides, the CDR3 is TGCAGCGCCCGCGGAGGTGACAACAATGAGCAGTTCTTC.

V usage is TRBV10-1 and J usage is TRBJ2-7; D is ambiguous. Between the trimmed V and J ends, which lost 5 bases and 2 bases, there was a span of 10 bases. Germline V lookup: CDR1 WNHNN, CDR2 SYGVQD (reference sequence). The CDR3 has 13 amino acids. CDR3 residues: CASSIAPAYEQYF. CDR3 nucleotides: TGCGCCAGCAGTATTGCCCCGGCCTACGAGCAGTACTTC.

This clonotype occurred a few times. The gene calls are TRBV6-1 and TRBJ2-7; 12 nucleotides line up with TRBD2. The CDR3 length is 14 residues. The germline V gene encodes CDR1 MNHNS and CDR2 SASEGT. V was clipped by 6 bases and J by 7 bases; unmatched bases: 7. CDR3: CASRPGLAGDEQYF. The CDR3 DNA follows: TGTGCCAGCAGGCCGGGACTAGCGGGCGATGAGCAGTACTTC.

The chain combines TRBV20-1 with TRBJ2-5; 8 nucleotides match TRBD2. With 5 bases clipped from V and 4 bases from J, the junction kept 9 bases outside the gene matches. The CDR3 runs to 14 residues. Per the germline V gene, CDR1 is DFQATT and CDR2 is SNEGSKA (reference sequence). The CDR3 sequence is CSAAGTGRGETQYF. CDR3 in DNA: TGCAGTGCTGCCGGGACCGGGAGGGGAGAGACCCAGTACTTC.

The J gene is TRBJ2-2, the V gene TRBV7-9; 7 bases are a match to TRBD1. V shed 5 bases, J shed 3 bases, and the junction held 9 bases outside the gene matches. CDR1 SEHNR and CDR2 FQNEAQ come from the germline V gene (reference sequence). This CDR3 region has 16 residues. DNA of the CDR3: TGTGCCAGCAGCAACGACAGGGATGTTTACACCGGGGAGCTGTTTTTT. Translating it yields CASSNDRDVYTGELFF.